The clone carrying this T cell receptor (beta chain) was detected many times. Its target is unknown. The sample belongs to a study of T cells in Graves' hyperthyroidism and ophthalmopathy. On the study more broadly: Peripheral blood draws took place at initial diagnosis, ahead of any treatment.

Looked up from germline, CDR1 is DFQATT and CDR2 is SNEGSKA (reference sequence). The CDR3 length is 13 residues. V was shortened by 1 base and J by 4 bases, with 9 bases between the two germline ends. Authors of the study amplified TCR beta CDR3 regions from RNA transcripts. The study used the HTBI primer set for a first-round RT-PCR of the TCR CDR3. TCRdb processed the multiplex PCR reads anew with MiXCR; each CDR3 protein has one entry. The sample holds 210,000 or so distinct CDR3 sequences; 17% are singletons and the top ten take 50%. Overall study findings and caveats: In blood, most of the thyroid clonotypes expanded above 0.001 were also present.

An absence of ophthalmopathy progression within 18 months meant stable Graves' hyperthyroidism. Reasons for excluding patients were uncontrolled infection, other autoimmune disease, pregnancy or lactation. This rearrangement joins TRBV20-1 to TRBJ2-3, with D perhaps given as TRBD1 or TRBD2 (5 bases each). The sequenced sample was blood. The sequence came from a man aged 50 to 59 with Graves' hyperthyroidism. The CDR3 region is CSARGGSSDTQYF. The CDR3 region has the DNA TGCAGTGCTAGAGGGGGGAGTTCAGATACGCAGTATTTT.